This TCR beta chain was found in a study of T cell responses to AZD1222 COVID-19 vaccine. Some clones are missing from TCRdb's copy, which holds only in-frame ones; the method was immunoSEQ multiplex PCR. The sample includes fewer than 110,000 clones, roughly 87% seen only once; the top ten take 4.5% to 5.5%. This CDR3 region has 11 residues. V shed 5 bases and J shed 4 bases, with 4 bases lying between them. The germline V gene encodes CDR1 MDHEN and CDR2 SYDVKM. The J gene is TRBJ2-3, the V gene TRBV28, with D unclear. The sequence was obtained from an adult who received the AZD1222 COVID-19 vaccine. Sequences were derived from peripheral blood, sampled 28 days after the second AZD1222 dose. CDR3 loop: CASSEADTQYF. The CDR3 coding sequence is TGTGCCAGCAGTGAGGCAGATACGCAGTATTTT. Based on the CDR3 plus reference TRBV28 and TRBJ2-3, the full variable domain is DVKVTQSSRYLVKRTGEKVFLECVQDMDHENMFWYRQDPGLGLRLIYFSYDVKMKEKGDIPEGYSVSREKKERFSLILESASTNQTSMYLCASSEADTQYFGPGTRLTVL.